Below, 27 T cell receptor beta chains from the same sample are listed, as sequenced in a study of post-analysis software for immune sequencing data. Study-wide results and limits: When patients were compared with controls, four or five TRBV segments were more frequent, TRBV5-6, TRBV5-1 and TRBV20-1 among them.

No antigen has been identified for these receptors. Unique molecular identifiers had been added to the TCR beta cDNA libraries. TCRdb independently ran MiXCR on the PCR reads; one entry per CDR3 protein. The sample lists approximately 660,000 distinct CDR3 sequences, approximately 60% occurring once. The sample consisted of blood. All receptors derive from a girl aged 2-10 years with multiple sclerosis.

The V call is TRBV12-3 or TRBV12-4, the J call TRBJ1-1; maybe TRBD1 (5 bases). This CDR3 comprises 17 residues. The V and J ends lost 2 bases and 1 base respectively, with 17 bases between them. For the CDR3, the DNA is TGTGCCAGCAGTTTAAAGGGGAGAAGCGCGGAGAACACTGAAGCTTTCTTT. Its translation is CASSLKGRSAENTEAFF.

The chain employs TRBV9 and TRBJ2-7, with D unresolved. The length of the CDR3 is 14 residues. Germline V gives CDR1 SGDLS, CDR2 YYNGEE. Trimming pared 4 bases from V and 1 base from J, leaving 12 bases between. The CDR3 protein is CASSSDGPSYEQYF. CDR3 in DNA: TGTGCCAGCAGCTCAGATGGTCCTTCCTACGAGCAGTACTTC. The entire variable domain, with the rest obtained from reference TRBV9 and TRBJ2-7, is as follows: DSGVTQTPKHLITATGQRVTLRCSPRSGDLSVYWYQQSLDQGLQFLIQYYNGEERAKGNILERFSAQQFPDLHSELNLSSLELGDSALYFCASSSDGPSYEQYFGPGTRLTVT.

A few counts support this clonotype. The chain links TRBV10-3 to TRBJ2-5; 7 bases line up with TRBD2. The CDR3 has 13 amino acids. Germline CDR1 ENHRY, CDR2 SYGVKD. V lost 8 bases, J lost 3 bases, and 6 bases stayed unmatched. The CDR3 DNA follows: TGTGCCATCGGGCGGGGGTGGGAAGAGACCCAGTACTTC. Translated: CAIGRGWEETQYF.

This sequence joins TRBV29-1 and TRBJ1-2; possibly TRBD1 for D (5 bases). V lost 5 bases and J lost 12, with 16 bases in between. This CDR3 has 11 amino acids. Germline CDR1 is SQVTM and CDR2 is ANQGSEA. CDR3 coding DNA: TGCAGCGTTAACCCCAGCGGGGGAGACACCTTC. Encoded protein: CSVNPSGGDTF. Variable domain in full (rest from reference TRBV29-1 and TRBJ1-2): SAVISQKPSRDICQRGTSLTIQCQVDSQVTMMFWYRQQPGQSLTLIATANQGSEATYESGFVIDKFPISRPNLTFSTLTVSNMSPEDSSIYLCSVNPSGGDTFGSGTRLTVV.

The chain is built from TRBV7-8 and TRBJ2-3; D remains ambiguous. The length of the CDR3 is 12 residues. Germline CDR1 is SGHVS and CDR2 is FQNEAQ. The germline V and J ends were trimmed by 6 bases and 6 bases, with 10 bases remaining between them. CDR3 loop: CASRSYPDTQYF. CDR3 nucleotide sequence: TGTGCCAGCAGATCATACCCCGATACGCAGTATTTT.

This clonotype was picked up a small number of times. This rearrangement joins TRBV7-2 to TRBJ2-1; 10 nucleotides align to TRBD2. CDR3 length equals 17 residues. J was trimmed by 1 base and V by 6 bases; bases with no gene match: 9. The germline gives CDR1 SGHTA, CDR2 FQGNSA. CDR3 sequence reads: CASSKPSGSVSYNEQFF. The CDR3 nucleotides read TGTGCCAGCAGTAAACCTAGCGGGAGTGTATCCTACAATGAGCAGTTCTTC.

Worth noting for this clonotype: The junction does not match germline at one end; this may be a read error. The J gene is TRBJ2-3, the V gene TRBV7-2, with D possibly matching TRBD1 (5 bases). This CDR3 spans 14 amino acids. Germline V CDR1 and CDR2: SGHTA, FQGNSA. In nucleotides, the CDR3 is TGTGCCAGCAGCCTTCGACAGAGCGCAGATACGCAGTATTTC. Translated: CASSLRQSADTQYF.

For this clonotype: One end of the junction does not line up with germline, which may come from a read error. This chain uses TRBV7-2 with TRBJ1-4, with D perhaps TRBD1 (6 bases). Germline CDR1 reads SGHTA; CDR2 reads FQGNSA. The length of the CDR3 is 14 residues. The CDR3 loop is CVSGRGLANEKLFF. The DNA for the CDR3 is TGTGTCAGCGGCCGGGGGCTAGCTAATGAAAAACTGTTTTTT.

CDR3 bases: TGCGCCAGCAGCCAAGTTTGGTCAGGCGGAGGGGGCAGGCAGACCCAGTACTTC. Translated, it gives CASSQVWSGGGGRQTQYF. The chain recombines TRBV4-1 with TRBJ2-5; D is perhaps TRBD1 (7 bases). The V end was cut by 1 base, the J end by 6 bases, with 24 bases between. Germline values: CDR1 MGHRA, CDR2 YSYEKL. This CDR3 is 18 amino acids long.

This clonotype was detected only a few times. The chain carries TRBV19 and TRBJ2-7; 7 bases match TRBD1. V gave up 3 bases and J gave up 0 bases; unmatched junction bases: 5. This CDR3 spans 15 amino acids. Germline V gene data show CDR1 as LNHDA and CDR2 as SQIVND (reference sequence). The chain's CDR3 is CASSIRGQSSYEQYF. The CDR3 bases are TGTGCCAGTAGTATCCGGGGACAGAGCTCCTACGAGCAGTACTTC.

This clonotype was observed once. The rearrangement uses TRBV25-1 and TRBJ2-5; no reliable D call. This CDR3 is 13 amino acids long. In germline, CDR1 is MGHDK, CDR2 SYGVNS. The V gene lost 5 bases and the J gene lost 5 bases, with 12 bases spanning the gap. CDR3 residues: CASSSGVSETQYF. The CDR3 nucleotides are TGTGCCAGCAGTTCTGGGGTCTCGGAGACCCAGTACTTC.

The chain links TRBV4-2 to TRBJ2-1; possible D gene TRBD2, 5 bases. Germline V gene lookup returns CDR1 LGHNA and CDR2 YNFKEQ. V dropped 0 bases and J dropped 8 bases, with 8 bases sitting between them. The CDR3 totals 13 residues. The CDR3, as DNA: TGTGCCAGCAGCCAAGACCACGGGGATGAGCAGTTCTTC. Its protein is CASSQDHGDEQFF.

The V call is TRBV20-1, the J call TRBJ2-3; the D is unclear. The CDR3 length is 15 residues. V dropped 3 bases and J dropped 4 bases, with 17 bases sitting between them. The germline V gene has CDR1 DFQATT and CDR2 SNEGSKA (reference sequence). CDR3 protein: CSASGEPIGADTQYF. The CDR3 DNA reads as TGCAGTGCTAGTGGGGAACCAATTGGCGCAGATACGCAGTATTTT.

This clonotype was observed a few times. The chain employs TRBV7-9 and TRBJ2-1; tentatively, D is TRBD2 (6 bases). CDR1 is SEHNR, CDR2 FQNEAQ, per germline (reference sequence). V lost 5 bases and J lost 9, with 14 bases in between. The CDR3 has 13 residues. CDR3 sequence: CASSTRLEAEQFF. The CDR3 DNA is TGTGCCAGCAGCACGCGACTAGAAGCTGAGCAGTTCTTC. The whole variable domain, remainder taken from reference TRBV7-9 and TRBJ2-1, is DTGVSQNPRHKITKRGQNVTFRCDPISEHNRLYWYRQTLGQGPEFLTYFQNEAQLEKSRLLSDRFSAERPKGSFSTLEIQRTEQGDSAMYLCASSTRLEAEQFFGPGTRLTVL.

The V and J genes are TRBV20-1 and TRBJ2-7, with 15 bases aligning to TRBD2. Unmatched junction bases numbered 6, after V lost 5 bases and J lost 1 base. CDR3 length: 16 residues. The germline gives CDR1 DFQATT, CDR2 SNEGSKA (reference sequence). DNA for the CDR3: TGCAGTGCTTTTGGACTAGCGGGAGGGCCGTCCTACGAGCAGTACTTC. Translated, it gives CSAFGLAGGPSYEQYF.

This clonotype was observed a handful of times. J is TRBJ2-5 and V is TRBV29-1; TRBD2 matches 10 bases. V shed 4 bases and J 2 bases; nucleotides not matched to a gene: 1. Germline CDR1 reads SQVTM; CDR2 reads ANQGSEA. CDR3 length: 13 residues. In nucleotides, the CDR3 is TGCAGCGTTGGAGCGGGGGGGCAAGAGACCCAGTACTTC. Protein sequence: CSVGAGGQETQYF. The full variable domain, rest sourced from reference TRBV29-1 and TRBJ2-5, is SAVISQKPSRDICQRGTSLTIQCQVDSQVTMMFWYRQQPGQSLTLIATANQGSEATYESGFVIDKFPISRPNLTFSTLTVSNMSPEDSSIYLCSVGAGGQETQYFGPGTRLLVL.

The chain is built from TRBV5-1 and TRBJ2-7, with 7 bases lining up with TRBD2. The germline gives CDR1 SGHRS, CDR2 YFSETQ. V was clipped by 3 bases and J by 6 bases; unmatched bases: 12. The CDR3 contains 15 residues. CDR3 amino acids: CASSYSSLGGSEQYF. CDR3 coding DNA: TGCGCCAGCAGCTATTCTTCCCTGGGAGGGAGCGAGCAGTACTTC.

The rearrangement links TRBV12-3 or TRBV12-4 to TRBJ2-4; D gene uncertain. CDR3 length: 14 residues. V gave up 8 bases and J gave up 0 bases, with 11 bases separating them. The CDR3 DNA follows: TGTGCCAGCGGGCCGTCCATAGCCAAAAACATTCAGTACTTC. As protein: CASGPSIAKNIQYF.

V usage is TRBV20-1 and J usage is TRBJ2-7, with D uncertain. Gene TRBJ2-4 matches the end of the DNA better, so the J call may be wrong. Per germline, CDR1 DFQATT and CDR2 SNEGSKA (reference sequence). This CDR3 comprises 12 residues. The DNA of the CDR3 is TGCAGTGCTAGAGACCCTCGGAACATTCAGTACTTC. Protein product: CSARDPRNIQYF.

This chain connects TRBV6-6 to TRBJ1-2; D gene uncertain. The CDR3 sequence is 12 residues long. Trimming took off 2 bases at V and 10 bases at J, with 11 bases between the two ends. Germline CDR1 reads MNHNY; CDR2 reads SVGAGI (reference sequence). Here the CDR3 DNA reads TGTGCCAGCAGTTACGAGCAAAACCCCTACACCTTC. It translates to CASSYEQNPYTF.

V and J are TRBV29-1 and TRBJ2-1; D unclear. Germline CDR1 and CDR2: SQVTM and ANQGSEA. The CDR3 loop spans 12 amino acids. V was trimmed by 3 bases and J by 2 bases, leaving 5 bases between them. The CDR3 bases are TGCAGCGTTGATGTGACCTACAATGAGCAGTTCTTC. It specifies CSVDVTYNEQFF.

This chain joins TRBV9 and TRBJ2-1; no clear D. The CDR3 extends over 12 amino acids. Looked up from germline, CDR1 is SGDLS and CDR2 is YYNGEE. The V and J ends lost 1 base and 10 bases respectively, with 9 bases between them. DNA for the CDR3: TGTGCCAGCAGCGTAACCGAACGAGAGCAGTTCTTC. Its translation: CASSVTEREQFF. Full variable domain (missing parts from reference TRBV9 and TRBJ2-1): DSGVTQTPKHLITATGQRVTLRCSPRSGDLSVYWYQQSLDQGLQFLIQYYNGEERAKGNILERFSAQQFPDLHSELNLSSLELGDSALYFCASSVTEREQFFGPGTRLTVL.

The chain is built from TRBV2 and TRBJ2-4; TRBD2 is a possible D gene (5 bases). Trimming cost V 6 bases and J 8 bases, with 11 bases left between them. CDR1 and CDR2 from the germline V gene are SNHLY and FYNNEI. This CDR3 has 12 amino acids. The CDR3, as DNA: TGTGCCAGCAGGTTGGTCGGGGACATTCAGTACTTC. This encodes CASRLVGDIQYF.

DNA for the CDR3: TGTGCCAGCAGCACCCGACAGGGGCGGCAAGAGACCCAGTACTTC. Amino acids: CASSTRQGRQETQYF. The J gene is TRBJ2-5, the V gene TRBV7-9; TRBD1 matches at 8 bases. Germline CDR1 reads SEHNR; CDR2 reads FQNEAQ (reference sequence). Trimming cost V 5 bases and J 2 bases; bases outside gene matches: 7. The CDR3 is 15 amino acids.

This clonotype was observed a few times. This chain connects TRBV20-1 to TRBJ2-5; 7 positions match TRBD1. V lost 6 bases, J lost 3 bases, and 7 bases stayed unmatched. Germline V gene data show CDR1 as DFQATT and CDR2 as SNEGSKA (reference sequence). The CDR3 extends over 13 amino acids. For the CDR3, the DNA is TGCAGTGCAACGGACAGGAGAGAAGAGACCCAGTACTTC. Translating gives CSATDRREETQYF.

This chain connects TRBV27 to TRBJ1-1; 7 bases agree with TRBD1. V was clipped by 6 bases and J by 5 bases; unmatched bases: 9. The germline V gene has CDR1 MNHEY and CDR2 SMNVEV (reference sequence). The CDR3 totals 14 residues. CDR3 nucleotides: TGTGCCAGCAGCTTGACAGGGCCGTTTACTGAAGCTTTCTTT. This encodes CASSLTGPFTEAFF.

This chain joins TRBV12-3 or TRBV12-4 and TRBJ2-3; 8 positions match TRBD1. The trim removed 3 bases at V and 2 bases at J, leaving 4 bases unmatched. The CDR3 extends over 15 amino acids. CDR3 nucleotide sequence: TGTGCCAGCAGTTTTGGACAGGGTAACACAGATACGCAGTATTTT. Amino acid sequence: CASSFGQGNTDTQYF.